This entry lists 8 T cell receptor beta chains sequenced from one sample in a study of blood T cells in healthy people across ages. A second roughly 7 to 11 cycle PCR used barcoded and J-beta primers. TCRdb redid the calling of the 5' RACE reads with MiXCR, one entry per CDR3 protein. Of 850,000 to 1,300,000 distinct CDR3 sequences in the sample, less than 50% were seen once. The sample was blood. All receptors come from a woman aged 55-69 years in good health.

This clonotype was observed many times. This chain connects TRBV20-1 to TRBJ1-6; D might be TRBD1 (6 bases). Trimming removed 6 bases from V and 0 bases from J, with 12 bases in between. The germline gives CDR1 DFQATT, CDR2 SNEGSKA (reference sequence). The CDR3 runs to 15 residues. CDR3 sequence: CSAKTGSSYNSPLHF. The CDR3 coding sequence is TGCAGTGCAAAAACAGGGAGCTCCTATAATTCACCCCTCCACTTT.

The gene calls are TRBV28 and TRBJ2-7; 7 bases fit TRBD1. The CDR3 spans 15 residues. The germline gives CDR1 MDHEN, CDR2 SYDVKM. Germline trimming cut 5 bases from V and 2 bases from J; bases unmatched to any gene: 9. CDR3 protein: CASSAPGQTTYEQYF. The CDR3 coding sequence is TGTGCCAGCAGTGCGCCGGGACAGACCACCTACGAGCAGTACTTC.

This clonotype came up a few times. The V call is TRBV5-1, the J call TRBJ2-1; 10 bases are shared with TRBD2. The V gene's germline CDR1 is SGHRS and CDR2 YFSETQ. Trimming cost V 3 bases and J 7 bases; bases outside gene matches: 7. The CDR3 totals 15 residues. The CDR3 reads CASSSGASGSNEQFF. The CDR3 DNA reads TGCGCCAGCAGCTCGGGGGCTAGCGGGAGTAATGAGCAGTTCTTC.

This clonotype was counted once. The chain is built from TRBV6-5 and TRBJ1-2; D gene ambiguous. The CDR3 extends over 15 amino acids. CDR1 and CDR2 (germline): MNHEY, SVGAGI. Trimming removed 0 bases from V and 4 bases from J, with 12 bases in between. DNA for the CDR3: TGTGCCAGCAGTTACTCCGCCGAGGGTGGCTATGGCTACACCTTC. Protein: CASSYSAEGGYGYTF.

The chain couples TRBV9 to TRBJ2-3, with D tentatively TRBD1 or TRBD2 (7 bases each). CDR3 length equals 16 residues. The germline gives CDR1 SGDLS, CDR2 YYNGEE. V lost 4 bases, J lost 5 bases, and 20 bases lay in between. Written as DNA, the CDR3 is TGTGCCAGCAGCACTCAGGGGGGGGCCCGGGGAGATACGCAGTATTTT. Translating it yields CASSTQGGARGDTQYF.

The chain couples TRBV3-1 to TRBJ2-1, with 8 bases identical to TRBD1. V shed 1 base and J 5 bases; nucleotides not matched to a gene: 4. CDR1 LGHDT and CDR2 YNNKEL come from the germline V gene (reference sequence). This CDR3 region has 15 residues. CDR3 DNA sequence: TGTGCCAGCAGCCAAGCAACAGGGGGTAACAATGAGCAGTTCTTC. It is translated as CASSQATGGNNEQFF.

This clonotype turned up a few times. This chain uses TRBV7-9 with TRBJ1-5; 10 nucleotides line up with TRBD1. Per the germline V gene, CDR1 is SEHNR and CDR2 is FQNEAQ (reference sequence). Trimming removed 1 base from V and 7 bases from J; junction bases left unmatched: 4. This CDR3 spans 15 amino acids. This CDR3 is CASSLGGQGGQPQHF. In DNA form, the CDR3 reads TGTGCCAGCAGCTTAGGCGGACAGGGGGGCCAGCCCCAGCATTTT. The full variable domain, in which reference TRBV7-9 and TRBJ1-5 provide the parts outside the CDR3, is DTGVSQNPRHKITKRGQNVTFRCDPISEHNRLYWYRQTLGQGPEFLTYFQNEAQLEKSRLLSDRFSAERPKGSFSTLEIQRTEQGDSAMYLCASSLGGQGGQPQHFGDGTRLSIL.

This clonotype was counted ten times or more. The gene calls are TRBV20-1 and TRBJ2-7; 10 bases fit TRBD1. There are 12 residues in the CDR3. Unmatched junction bases numbered 12, after V lost 7 bases and J lost 12 bases. Germline CDR1 reads DFQATT; CDR2 reads SNEGSKA (reference sequence). CDR3 coding DNA: TGCAGTGTCCTCCGGGACAGGGGCGAGACGTACTTC. This sequence encodes CSVLRDRGETYF.